The 32 T cell receptor beta chains presented below share a single source sample, sequenced in a study of early T cells in non-severe SARS-CoV-2 infection. TCRdb re-called the 5' RACE reads through MiXCR, storing one row per CDR3 protein. In the table there are about 92,000 distinct CDR3 sequences, about 15% of which are singletons. The specimen sequenced was whole blood. These receptors all stem from an adult who was a healthcare worker with PCR-confirmed SARS-CoV-2 infection or an uninfected control (not recorded which).

This chain links TRBV29-1 with TRBJ1-2; D possibly corresponds to TRBD1 (6 bases). The length of the CDR3 is 12 residues. Germline CDR1 reads SQVTM; CDR2 reads ANQGSEA. The V end was cut by 4 bases, the J end by 6 bases, with 12 bases between. The CDR3: CSVGGTSDGYTF. DNA of the CDR3: TGCAGCGTTGGAGGGACAAGCGATGGCTACACCTTC.

V gene TRBV10-3 combines with J gene TRBJ2-3; no firm D call. Germline assignment: CDR1 ENHRY and CDR2 SYGVKD. Trimming removed 5 bases from V and 3 bases from J, with 12 bases in between. This CDR3 is built from 14 residues. The CDR3 DNA sequence: TGTGCCATCAGTTCCTCTTCTGGGACAGATACGCAGTATTTT. It translates to CAISSSSGTDTQYF.

The chain couples TRBV7-8 to TRBJ2-7, with 7 bases fitting TRBD2. Germline values: CDR1 SGHVS, CDR2 FQNEAQ. The CDR3 is made up of 13 amino acids. J lost 7 bases, V lost 6 bases, and 9 bases had no gene match. CDR3 DNA sequence: TGTGCCAGCAGTACCCAGCGGGATAGAGAGCAGTACTTC. It yields the protein CASSTQRDREQYF.

The chain uses TRBV18 and TRBJ1-5, with no clear D. V shed 2 bases and J shed 6 bases, with 11 bases lying between them. Germline CDR1 and CDR2: KGHSH and LQKENI. The CDR3 is made up of 14 amino acids. The CDR3 region is CASSPGMYGQPQHF. The CDR3 nucleotides read TGTGCCAGCTCACCAGGGATGTACGGTCAGCCCCAGCATTTT. Variable domain in full (rest from reference TRBV18 and TRBJ1-5): NAGVMQNPRHLVRRRGQEARLRCSPMKGHSHVYWYRQLPEEGLKFMVYLQKENIIDESGMPKERFSAEFPKEGPSILRIQQVVRGDSAAYFCASSPGMYGQPQHFGDGTRLSIL.

The chain carries TRBV28 and TRBJ1-5; D unclear. CDR1 is MDHEN and CDR2 is SYDVKM in the germline V gene. The CDR3 extends over 16 amino acids. The V gene lost 1 base and the J gene lost 0 bases, with 10 bases spanning the gap. This chain's CDR3 is CASSLYPDDSNQPQHF. CDR3 bases: TGTGCCAGCAGTTTATACCCAGACGATAGCAATCAGCCCCAGCATTTT.

The rearrangement joins TRBV28 to TRBJ2-1, with a weak D call TRBD1 (6 bases). With 7 bases removed from V and 4 bases from J, the gap between germline ends came to 11 bases. Germline values: CDR1 MDHEN, CDR2 SYDVKM. This CDR3 is built from 13 residues. CDR3 sequence reads: CASKVQGYNEQFF. CDR3 nucleotide sequence: TGTGCCAGCAAGGTACAGGGTTACAATGAGCAGTTCTTC.

This clonotype was detected many times. The rearrangement joins TRBV28 to TRBJ1-3; unclear D gene. The CDR3 loop spans 15 amino acids. Germline assignment: CDR1 MDHEN and CDR2 SYDVKM. V lost 4 bases and J 0 bases, leaving 10 bases between the germline ends. CDR3: CASSYTTISGNTIYF. Written as DNA, the CDR3 is TGTGCCAGCAGTTACACGACCATCTCTGGAAACACCATATATTTT.

The rearrangement uses TRBV4-3 and TRBJ2-1; 9 positions agree with TRBD2. The CDR3 length is 16 residues. The junction had 5 bases not matched to a gene; V was cut back by 0 bases and J by 5 bases. Germline V gene lookup returns CDR1 LGHNA and CDR2 YSLEER. The CDR3 reads CASSQEGREGNNEQFF. Here the CDR3 DNA reads TGCGCCAGCAGCCAAGAAGGGCGGGAGGGTAACAATGAGCAGTTCTTC.

This clonotype has just a few counts. The rearrangement uses TRBV19 and TRBJ2-2; possibly TRBD2 for D (5 bases). The CDR3 loop spans 14 amino acids. V was clipped by 6 bases and J by 3 bases, with 11 bases between them. Germline values: CDR1 LNHDA, CDR2 SQIVND (reference sequence). In DNA form, the CDR3 reads TGTGCCAGTAGCCCATACGGGGACACCGGGGAGCTGTTTTTT. Protein sequence: CASSPYGDTGELFF.

This rearrangement joins TRBV9 to TRBJ1-1, with a tentative D call TRBD1 (6 bases). Deletions cut 3 bases from V and 7 bases from J, with 16 bases between. Germline V lookup: CDR1 SGDLS, CDR2 YYNGEE. CDR3 length: 14 amino acids. The CDR3 region has the DNA TGTGCCAGCAGCGCCATGGCAGGGGCTGATGAAGCTTTCTTT. Protein sequence: CASSAMAGADEAFF.

This clonotype was seen more than once but under ten times. The CDR3 nucleotides are TGTGCCAGCAGCCTGGTCACTACCTCCTACGAGCAGTACTTC. Translated: CASSLVTTSYEQYF. This rearrangement joins TRBV7-2 to TRBJ2-7; no clear D. Germline-derived CDR1 and CDR2 are SGHTA and FQGNSA. V lost 5 bases and J lost 0, with 11 bases in between. This CDR3 comprises 14 residues.

The V and J genes are TRBV12-3 or TRBV12-4 and TRBJ2-7, with D unclear. The CDR3 consists of 14 residues. V shed 4 bases and J shed 3 bases, with 13 bases lying between them. The CDR3 sequence is CASSSGPSFYEQYF. The CDR3 region has the DNA TGTGCCAGCAGTTCCGGCCCCAGTTTCTACGAGCAGTACTTC.

This clonotype has more than one count but fewer than ten. The chain combines TRBV28 with TRBJ1-2; D unclear. The germline V and J ends were trimmed by 3 bases and 4 bases, with 9 bases remaining between them. This CDR3 region has 13 residues. Germline assignment: CDR1 MDHEN and CDR2 SYDVKM. DNA for the CDR3: TGTGCCAGCAGTTTTCCGCGGGTCTATGGCTACACCTTC. Translating it yields CASSFPRVYGYTF.

The table lists this clonotype with a few counts. The chain has TRBV5-6 and TRBJ1-1, with D possibly TRBD1 on 6 matching bases. The CDR3 runs 13 residues. Trimming pared 2 bases from V and 8 bases from J, leaving 13 bases between. Germline V gives CDR1 SGHDT, CDR2 YYEEEE. The CDR3 region is CASSLTRDKEAFF. CDR3 sequence (DNA): TGTGCCAGCAGCTTAACCCGGGACAAAGAAGCTTTCTTT.

Many counts were recorded for this clonotype. The chain combines TRBV30 with TRBJ2-7; D ambiguous. V was pared by 0 bases and J by 6 bases, with 12 bases between. CDR1 and CDR2 from the germline V gene are GTSNPN and SVGIG (reference sequence). This CDR3 comprises 13 residues. The CDR3 loop is CAWSVHKTTEQYF. The CDR3 bases are TGTGCCTGGAGTGTGCACAAAACCACCGAGCAGTACTTC.

The chain employs TRBV7-8 and TRBJ2-3; a weak D match, TRBD1 (7 bases). The germline V and J ends were trimmed by 5 bases and 2 bases, with 17 bases remaining between them. This CDR3 is built from 16 residues. Germline assignment: CDR1 SGHVS and CDR2 FQNEAQ. CDR3 amino acids: CASSTGGQIATDTQYF. The DNA of the CDR3 is TGTGCCAGCAGCACCGGGGGACAGATAGCCACAGATACGCAGTATTTT.

This clonotype came up a few times. This rearrangement joins TRBV27 to TRBJ2-7; possible D gene TRBD1, 8 bases. V dropped 4 bases and J dropped 3 bases, with 16 bases sitting between them. Germline V gene data show CDR1 as MNHEY and CDR2 as SMNVEV (reference sequence). The CDR3 is 15 amino acids. The CDR3 nucleotides are TGTGCCAGCAGTTCCAGCGGGACAGGTCGCTACGAGCAGTACTTC. It yields the protein CASSSSGTGRYEQYF.

This clonotype showed up just a few times. CDR3 loop: CASSSDPSGAGYGYTF. DNA for the CDR3: TGTGCCAGCAGTTCAGACCCGTCGGGGGCAGGATATGGCTACACCTTC. The J gene is TRBJ1-2, the V gene TRBV6-9, with D tentatively TRBD1 (6 bases). This CDR3 contains 16 residues. Trimming stripped 4 bases from V and 5 bases from J, with 20 bases between. Per the germline V gene, CDR1 is MNHGY and CDR2 is SVAAGI.

The rearrangement joins TRBV3-2 to TRBJ2-1; TRBD1, the D gene given by the table, was not confirmed from the DNA. TRBV3-2 is shown as a pseudogene. This CDR3 is built from 18 residues. The chain's CDR3 is CASSQDAQGYSSNNEQFF. The CDR3 nucleotides read TGTGCCAGCAGCCAAGATGCCCAGGGTTATTCTTCCAACAATGAGCAGTTCTTC.

The genes are TRBV9 and TRBJ2-5; 13 nucleotides match TRBD2. Germline V gene sequence: CDR1 SGDLS, CDR2 YYNGEE. The trim removed 3 bases at V and 0 bases at J, leaving 5 bases unmatched. This CDR3 is built from 17 residues. The CDR3 loop reads CASSEGGTSGDQETQYF. The CDR3 coding sequence is TGTGCCAGCAGCGAAGGGGGGACTAGCGGGGACCAAGAGACCCAGTACTTC.

The chain uses TRBV12-3 or TRBV12-4 and TRBJ1-1; D gene ambiguous. V was pared by 5 bases and J by 3 bases, with 13 bases between. This CDR3 has 14 residues. In DNA, the CDR3 is TGTGCCAGCAGTCTGGGATGGCGGGACACTGAAGCTTTCTTT. Its translation is CASSLGWRDTEAFF.

This clonotype was detected only once. The missing conserved phenylalanine or tryptophan at the end of this CDR3 makes a read error likely. The chain has TRBV4-3 and TRBJ2-5, with 10 bases aligning to TRBD2. CDR1 and CDR2 from the germline V gene are LGHNA and YSLEER. The CDR3 covers 15 residues. The V segment lost 2 bases and the J segment 5 bases; nucleotides outside the gene matches: 5. CDR3 bases: TGCGCCAGCAGCCAAATAGCGGGGGGTAGGGAGACCCAGTACTTA. Translating gives CASSQIAGGRETQYL.

The V and J genes are TRBV20-1 and TRBJ2-1; 7 nucleotides line up with TRBD2. The junction had 8 bases not matched to a gene; V was cut back by 1 base and J by 5 bases. This CDR3 comprises 15 residues. Germline assignment: CDR1 DFQATT and CDR2 SNEGSKA (reference sequence). The CDR3 coding sequence is TGCAGTGCTAGAGGAGCGGGACTTATAGACAATGAGCAGTTCTTC. Its translation: CSARGAGLIDNEQFF.

Points on this clonotype: The junction does not match germline at one end; this may be a read error. CDR3 DNA sequence: TGTGCCAGCTCGCCACAGGGGAATGGTGAAAAACTGTTTTTT. This gives the protein CASSPQGNGEKLFF. V is TRBV18 and J is TRBJ1-4; 7 positions agree with TRBD1. The germline gives CDR1 KGHSH, CDR2 LQKENI. The CDR3 has 14 residues.

This clonotype was observed a handful of times. The chain links TRBV3-1 to TRBJ2-1; D unclear. The V end was cut by 1 base, the J end by 7 bases, with 20 bases between. The CDR3 is 17 residues long. CDR1 is LGHDT and CDR2 is YNNKEL in the germline V gene (reference sequence). The CDR3 region has the DNA TGTGCCAGCAGCCAAGTGTTTGAGCGAGGAAGCCGGAATGAGCAGTTCTTC. This codes for CASSQVFERGSRNEQFF.

This clonotype was seen many times. The chain has TRBV28 and TRBJ2-1, with D hard to call. The germline gives CDR1 MDHEN, CDR2 SYDVKM. CDR3 length: 11 residues. Trimming took 5 bases from V and 6 from J, leaving 5 bases between them. For the CDR3, the DNA is TGTGCCAGCAGTCAAGGCAATGAGCAGTTCTTC. This sequence encodes CASSQGNEQFF.

The sample holds a few counts of this clonotype. The V and J genes are TRBV7-9 and TRBJ1-6, with D possibly TRBD1 on 6 matching bases. The CDR3 is made up of 15 amino acids. V was cut by 4 bases and J by 7 bases, with 14 bases left in between. Looked up from germline, CDR1 is SEHNR and CDR2 is FQNEAQ (reference sequence). The CDR3 spells CASSSGGARNSPLHF. The CDR3 nucleotides are TGTGCCAGCAGCTCCGGGGGGGCGCGGAATTCACCCCTCCACTTT.

The chain combines TRBV20-1 with TRBJ2-1; 10 nucleotides line up with TRBD2. Germline-derived CDR1 and CDR2 are DFQATT and SNEGSKA (reference sequence). This CDR3 has 15 residues. Trimming took 1 base from V and 4 from J; bases not matched to a gene: 4. The CDR3 loop is CSARVAGGAYNEQFF. CDR3 DNA sequence: TGCAGTGCTAGAGTAGCGGGAGGAGCATACAATGAGCAGTTCTTC.

A few counts support this clonotype. The rearrangement joins TRBV7-2 to TRBJ1-5; maybe TRBD1 (6 bases). V dropped 5 bases and J dropped 4 bases, with 15 bases sitting between them. The germline CDR1 and CDR2 sequences are SGHTA and FQGNSA. There are 15 residues in the CDR3. CDR3 in amino acids: CASSPKGDINQPQHF. The DNA for the CDR3 is TGTGCCAGCAGCCCCAAGGGGGACATAAATCAGCCCCAGCATTTT.

The chain carries TRBV28 and TRBJ1-2; D possibly corresponds to TRBD1 (5 bases). The CDR3 loop spans 13 amino acids. V lost 7 bases and J 5 bases, leaving 14 bases between the germline ends. From germline, CDR1 is MDHEN and CDR2 SYDVKM. The CDR3 loop is CASTTGTEYGYTF. CDR3 coding DNA: TGTGCCAGCACTACCGGGACTGAATATGGCTACACCTTC.

In this sample, this clonotype turned up many times. V gene TRBV6-5 combines with J gene TRBJ2-1; D may be TRBD2 (5 bases). V was shortened by 2 bases and J by 7 bases, with 21 bases between the two germline ends. The germline V gene encodes CDR1 MNHEY and CDR2 SVGAGI. The CDR3 covers 17 residues. CDR3 sequence (DNA): TGTGCCAGCAGTTACAAGCCCCGGGGTCGGAAGGTGAATGAGCAGTTCTTC. Residues: CASSYKPRGRKVNEQFF.

The chain uses TRBV28 and TRBJ1-5; D might be TRBD1 (6 bases). V was pared by 6 bases and J by 7 bases, with 19 bases between. Germline CDR1 reads MDHEN; CDR2 reads SYDVKM. The CDR3 runs to 15 residues. This chain's CDR3 is CASSHRDTLGQPQHF. The CDR3 DNA reads TGTGCCAGCAGCCACCGGGACACCCTAGGGCAGCCCCAGCATTTT.